The count of the clone carrying this T cell receptor beta chain is one. The sample comes from a study of control samples from healthy donors and cancer patients. The repertoire was sequenced with immunoSEQ multiplex PCR; TCRdb's copy has only in-frame clones and lacks some. This repertoire shows some 130,000 clones, approximately 92% found once; its top ten account for 2.1%. V was cut by 4 bases and J by 4 bases, with 20 bases left in between. CDR3 size: 16 residues. In germline, CDR1 is SGHDT, CDR2 YYEEEE. This clonotype was sampled from a woman in her forties or fifties in good health. Sequenced material: blood. J is TRBJ1-2 and V is TRBV5-6; D not resolved. The CDR3: CASSPQESPGFYGYTF. In DNA form, the CDR3 reads TGTGCCAGCAGCCCGCAGGAATCTCCCGGATTCTATGGCTACACCTTC.